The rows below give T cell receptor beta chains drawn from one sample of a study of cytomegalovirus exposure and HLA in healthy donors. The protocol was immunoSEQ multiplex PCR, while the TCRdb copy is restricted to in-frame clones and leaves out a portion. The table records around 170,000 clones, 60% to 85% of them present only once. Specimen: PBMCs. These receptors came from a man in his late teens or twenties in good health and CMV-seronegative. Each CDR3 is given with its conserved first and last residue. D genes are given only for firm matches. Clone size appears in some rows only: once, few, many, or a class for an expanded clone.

CDR3nt: TGCGCCAGCAGCACGTCTCCGGGACAGGGACCCCCGAACTATGGCTACACCTTC; CDR3aa: CASSTSPGQGPPNYGYTF; j_gene: TRBJ1-2; abundance: NA; d_gene: TRBD1; v_gene: TRBV5-1
CDR3nt: TGTGCCAGCAGCTTAGCCTTTGGCGGGTCCTACGAGCAGTACTTC; CDR3aa: CASSLAFGGSYEQYF; j_gene: TRBJ2-7; abundance: few; d_gene: NA; v_gene: TRBV7-2
CDR3nt: TGTGCCAGCAGCTTATCCAGTCGTGAGCAGTTCTTC; CDR3aa: CASSLSSREQFF; j_gene: TRBJ2-1; abundance: NA; d_gene: NA; v_gene: TRBV7-9
CDR3nt: TGCAGCGTTGAATTTCGCAGGACAACCAGCTCCTACGAGCAGTACTTC; CDR3aa: CSVEFRRTTSSYEQYF; j_gene: TRBJ2-7; abundance: NA; d_gene: NA; v_gene: TRBV29-1
CDR3nt: TGTGCCAGCAGCCCGCGTGGGGGGGCCAGCACAGATACGCAGTATTTT; CDR3aa: CASSPRGGASTDTQYF; j_gene: TRBJ2-3; abundance: NA; d_gene: NA; v_gene: TRBV7-2
CDR3nt: TGTGCCAGCAGTGAGGGAGTCTACGAGCAGTACTTC; CDR3aa: CASSEGVYEQYF; j_gene: TRBJ2-7; abundance: NA; d_gene: NA; v_gene: TRBV2
CDR3nt: TGTGCCAGCAGCTACCGGACAGGGGCTTACGAGCAGTACTTC; CDR3aa: CASSYRTGAYEQYF; j_gene: TRBJ2-7; abundance: once; d_gene: TRBD1; v_gene: TRBV5-6
CDR3nt: TGTGCCAGCAGCTTTTCAGGGAATCAGCCCCAGCATTTT; CDR3aa: CASSFSGNQPQHF; j_gene: TRBJ1-5; abundance: NA; d_gene: NA; v_gene: TRBV7-2
CDR3nt: TGTGCCAGCAGCTGGGGTTTCAGGGGTATTGAAGCTTTCTTT; CDR3aa: CASSWGFRGIEAFF; j_gene: TRBJ1-1; abundance: few; d_gene: NA; v_gene: TRBV5-6
CDR3nt: TGTGCCAGCAGTTTAGGGACAGGGAAAAACATTCAGTACTTC; CDR3aa: CASSLGTGKNIQYF; j_gene: TRBJ2-4; abundance: NA; d_gene: TRBD1; v_gene: TRBV27
CDR3nt: TGTGCCAGCAGCGTAGACTTGAGTAGATATGGAAACACCATATATTTT; CDR3aa: CASSVDLSRYGNTIYF; j_gene: TRBJ1-3; abundance: NA; d_gene: NA; v_gene: TRBV9
CDR3nt: TGTGCCAGCAGCTTAGCAGCGACTCGCACAGATACGCAGTATTTT; CDR3aa: CASSLAATRTDTQYF; j_gene: TRBJ2-3; abundance: NA; d_gene: NA; v_gene: TRBV7-2
CDR3nt: TGTGCCAGCAGCGGCATGCTCTCAGGGGTAGGCTACACCTTC; CDR3aa: CASSGMLSGVGYTF; j_gene: TRBJ1-2; abundance: few; d_gene: NA; v_gene: TRBV28
CDR3nt: TGTGCCAGCAGGCATGAACTTAGCACAGATACGCAGTATTTT; CDR3aa: CASRHELSTDTQYF; j_gene: TRBJ2-3; abundance: NA; d_gene: NA; v_gene: TRBV28
CDR3nt: TGTGCCAGCATCCGGAGCTCCTACGAGCAGTACTTC; CDR3aa: CASIRSSYEQYF; j_gene: TRBJ2-7; abundance: NA; d_gene: NA; v_gene: TRBV2
CDR3nt: TGTGCCAGCAGCCCGAGGGCGTCGCTCCCTAACTATGGCTACACCTTC; CDR3aa: CASSPRASLPNYGYTF; j_gene: TRBJ1-2; abundance: NA; d_gene: NA; v_gene: TRBV5-4
CDR3nt: TGTGCCTGGAGTGTACGACTAGCGGGTCTCTCCTACGAGCAGTACTTC; CDR3aa: CAWSVRLAGLSYEQYF; j_gene: TRBJ2-7; abundance: NA; d_gene: TRBD2; v_gene: TRBV30
CDR3nt: TGCGCCAGCAGCTTGGGAAACAGGGAGACTGAAGCTTTCTTT; CDR3aa: CASSLGNRETEAFF; j_gene: TRBJ1-1; abundance: NA; d_gene: NA; v_gene: TRBV5-1
CDR3nt: TGTGCCAGCATGGCGAACACTGAAGCTTTCTTT; CDR3aa: CASMANTEAFF; j_gene: TRBJ1-1; abundance: NA; d_gene: NA; v_gene: TRBV6-5
CDR3nt: TGTGCCAGCAGACCCCAGGCACTAGCGGCGCTTCAAGAGACCCAGTACTTC; CDR3aa: CASRPQALAALQETQYF; j_gene: TRBJ2-5; abundance: NA; d_gene: TRBD2; v_gene: TRBV28
CDR3nt: TGTGCCAGCAGCCTCGGGGGACTTGGAGCTGGAGAGACCCAGTACTTC; CDR3aa: CASSLGGLGAGETQYF; j_gene: TRBJ2-5; abundance: NA; d_gene: NA; v_gene: TRBV28
CDR3nt: TGCGCCAGCAGCGTGACAGTTACAGCCAAAAACATTCAGTACTTC; CDR3aa: CASSVTVTAKNIQYF; j_gene: TRBJ2-4; abundance: NA; d_gene: NA; v_gene: TRBV5-1
CDR3nt: TGTGCCTGGAGTGTTCCTAGCGGGAGACCCCAGAGCTCCTACGAGCAGTACTTC; CDR3aa: CAWSVPSGRPQSSYEQYF; j_gene: TRBJ2-7; abundance: NA; d_gene: TRBD2; v_gene: TRBV30
CDR3nt: TGTGCCAGCAGCCGATTTAATCTAGCGGGGGGGGACAATGAGCAGTTCTTC; CDR3aa: CASSRFNLAGGDNEQFF; j_gene: TRBJ2-1; abundance: NA; d_gene: TRBD2; v_gene: TRBV7-2
CDR3nt: TGTGCCAGCAGCTTAGCCCCAACGGGGGGATACGAGCAGTACTTC; CDR3aa: CASSLAPTGGYEQYF; j_gene: TRBJ2-7; abundance: NA; d_gene: TRBD2; v_gene: TRBV7-9
CDR3nt: TGTGCCAGCAGTTTCGGGAGCTCTGGAAACACCATATATTTT; CDR3aa: CASSFGSSGNTIYF; j_gene: TRBJ1-3; abundance: NA; d_gene: NA; v_gene: TRBV28
CDR3nt: TGTGCCACCGATCAGGGGGACACCATATATTTT; CDR3aa: CATDQGDTIYF; j_gene: TRBJ1-3; abundance: few; d_gene: TRBD1; v_gene: TRBV10-3
CDR3nt: TGTGCCTGGAGATCTTCTGGACTAAGCACAGATACGCAGTATTTT; CDR3aa: CAWRSSGLSTDTQYF; j_gene: TRBJ2-3; abundance: NA; d_gene: NA; v_gene: TRBV30
CDR3nt: TGTGCCAGCAGTTACTCGCAAGAGTCAGATACGCAGTATTTT; CDR3aa: CASSYSQESDTQYF; j_gene: TRBJ2-3; abundance: NA; d_gene: NA; v_gene: TRBV6-5
CDR3nt: TGTGCCAGCAGCGTAGCGGGGACTGAACAAAATACGCAGTATTTT; CDR3aa: CASSVAGTEQNTQYF; j_gene: TRBJ2-3; abundance: few; d_gene: NA; v_gene: TRBV9
CDR3nt: TGTGCCAGCAGTTCCGGACTAGCGGGGGGGTTTAAGCAGTACTTC; CDR3aa: CASSSGLAGGFKQYF; j_gene: TRBJ2-7; abundance: NA; d_gene: TRBD2; v_gene: TRBV27
CDR3nt: TGTTCCAGCAGCCTAAGCGGGTCGAACACCGGGGAGCTGTTTTTT; CDR3aa: CSSSLSGSNTGELFF; j_gene: TRBJ2-2; abundance: NA; d_gene: NA; v_gene: TRBV7-9
CDR3nt: TGTGCCAGCAGAGACAGGGGTCCTAATGAAAAACTGTTTTTT; CDR3aa: CASRDRGPNEKLFF; j_gene: TRBJ1-4; abundance: NA; d_gene: TRBD1; v_gene: TRBV28
CDR3nt: TGTGCCAGCAGCTTAACGGGCGGGAGCTCCTACAATGAGCAGTTCTTC; CDR3aa: CASSLTGGSSYNEQFF; j_gene: TRBJ2-1; abundance: NA; d_gene: TRBD2; v_gene: TRBV7-3
CDR3nt: TGTGCCAGCAGTTCCGGGCTAGCGGGGGGATCCTACGAGCAGTACTTC; CDR3aa: CASSSGLAGGSYEQYF; j_gene: TRBJ2-7; abundance: NA; d_gene: TRBD2; v_gene: TRBV6-6
CDR3nt: TGTGCCAGCAGCGCTGGACTCGGAAACACCATATATTTT; CDR3aa: CASSAGLGNTIYF; j_gene: TRBJ1-3; abundance: once; d_gene: NA; v_gene: TRBV2
CDR3nt: TGTGCCAGCAGTTCCCTGTCCGGCTCATCGGGAGACTATGGCTACACCTTC; CDR3aa: CASSSLSGSSGDYGYTF; j_gene: TRBJ1-2; abundance: NA; d_gene: NA; v_gene: TRBV28
CDR3nt: TGCGCCAGCGGCCCACTCACCGGGACAGCTAACTATGGCTACACCTTC; CDR3aa: CASGPLTGTANYGYTF; j_gene: TRBJ1-2; abundance: once; d_gene: TRBD1; v_gene: TRBV5-1
CDR3nt: TGTGCCAGCAGCGTAATGACAGGTAGGGAGGCTTTCTTT; CDR3aa: CASSVMTGREAFF; j_gene: TRBJ1-1; abundance: NA; d_gene: NA; v_gene: TRBV9
CDR3nt: TGTGCCAGCTCACTGACAGGGGGAGATCAGCCCCAGCATTTT; CDR3aa: CASSLTGGDQPQHF; j_gene: TRBJ1-5; abundance: few; d_gene: TRBD1; v_gene: TRBV18
CDR3nt: TGTGCCAGCAGCTTAGCGAACAGGGGAGGATATGGCTACACCTTC; CDR3aa: CASSLANRGGYGYTF; j_gene: TRBJ1-2; abundance: once; d_gene: TRBD1; v_gene: TRBV7-8
CDR3nt: TGTGCCAGCAGCCCGGGACACCTCATCGAGCAGTACTTC; CDR3aa: CASSPGHLIEQYF; j_gene: TRBJ2-7; abundance: NA; d_gene: NA; v_gene: TRBV7-3
CDR3nt: TGCGCCAGCAGCCGATCAGGGGGCGTGGATACGCAGTATTTT; CDR3aa: CASSRSGGVDTQYF; j_gene: TRBJ2-3; abundance: NA; d_gene: TRBD1; v_gene: TRBV5-1
CDR3nt: TGTGCCAGCAGCCGAAATCTAAACACTGAAGCTTTCTTT; CDR3aa: CASSRNLNTEAFF; j_gene: TRBJ1-1; abundance: NA; d_gene: NA; v_gene: TRBV7-9
CDR3nt: TGTGCCAGCAGCTTGGGGGGGGGCTCCTCATCCAACGCCTACGAGCAGTACTTC; CDR3aa: CASSLGGGSSSNAYEQYF; j_gene: TRBJ2-7; abundance: NA; d_gene: NA; v_gene: TRBV5-4
CDR3nt: TGTGCCAGCAGTCCAGGGCCCCAGGGGACTGAAGCTTTCTTT; CDR3aa: CASSPGPQGTEAFF; j_gene: TRBJ1-1; abundance: once; d_gene: NA; v_gene: TRBV7-3
CDR3nt: TGCGCCAGCAGTCAATTCCGGTGGGCCATGAACACTGAAGCTTTCTTT; CDR3aa: CASSQFRWAMNTEAFF; j_gene: TRBJ1-1; abundance: once; d_gene: NA; v_gene: TRBV23-1
CDR3nt: TGTGCCAGCAGTGGATCGGGACAGATAGGAGGGGAGCTGTTTTTT; CDR3aa: CASSGSGQIGGELFF; j_gene: TRBJ2-2; abundance: few; d_gene: TRBD1; v_gene: TRBV28
CDR3nt: TGTGCCAGCAGCGTAGAACTAGCGGGAATGGGATCCTACAATGAGCAGTTCTTC; CDR3aa: CASSVELAGMGSYNEQFF; j_gene: TRBJ2-1; abundance: few; d_gene: TRBD2; v_gene: TRBV9
CDR3nt: TGTGCCAGCAGCTTCGGCGGGGCGTACGAGCAGTACTTC; CDR3aa: CASSFGGAYEQYF; j_gene: TRBJ2-7; abundance: NA; d_gene: NA; v_gene: TRBV7-2
CDR3nt: TGTGCCAGCAGTGATCAACACAGGGGGCCCGGGGAGCTGTTTTTT; CDR3aa: CASSDQHRGPGELFF; j_gene: TRBJ2-2; abundance: NA; d_gene: TRBD1; v_gene: TRBV2
CDR3nt: TGTGCCAGCAGTGACATAGCCTACGAGCAGTACTTC; CDR3aa: CASSDIAYEQYF; j_gene: TRBJ2-7; abundance: few; d_gene: NA; v_gene: TRBV25-1
CDR3nt: TGTGCCAGCAGTCCTAACCCTCGCGGGCGGGAGGGCGGCTACGAGCAGTACTTC; CDR3aa: CASSPNPRGREGGYEQYF; j_gene: TRBJ2-7; abundance: once; d_gene: TRBD2; v_gene: TRBV2
CDR3nt: TGTGCCAGTGACGAGGGCGTAGATTCACCCCTCCACTTT; CDR3aa: CASDEGVDSPLHF; j_gene: TRBJ1-6; abundance: NA; d_gene: NA; v_gene: TRBV11-3